These 27 T cell receptor beta chains share one sample of origin, sequenced in a study of T-cell memory formation after mild COVID-19 (TCRdb year 2021). The method was 5' RACE. TCRdb names Illumina NovaSeq 6000 as the instrument used. Using fastp trimming at Q25 and MiXCR clonotype assembly, TCRdb reanalyzed the public sequencing data and kept in-frame beta chains. One record per CDR3 amino acid sequence lists the most common genes and DNA. The sample table holds 110,000 to 150,000 distinct CDR3 sequences, of which roughly a quarter were seen once. Together, the top ten hold around 24% of the sample. The sequenced sample consisted of PBMCs or a T cell subset sorted from them (not recorded which). The receptors derive from an adult woman who had mild COVID-19 (a few samples of this study predate the infection). The sample titles of this study are shuffled in the database, so cell type and time point are left out; the donor was told from shared clones.

This clonotype occurred a few times. The V gene is TRBV7-9, the J gene TRBJ1-2, with D possibly being TRBD1 (6 bases). V lost 4 bases and J lost 8, with 14 bases in between. The CDR3 is 13 residues long. Germline loops: CDR1 SEHNR, CDR2 FQNEAQ (reference sequence). The CDR3 here is CASSSSGVTGYTF. The DNA for the CDR3 is TGTGCCAGCAGCTCCTCAGGGGTGACCGGCTACACCTTC.

This rearrangement joins TRBV6-5 to TRBJ1-2; D ambiguous. The ends were cut back, 0 bases at V and 5 bases at J, with 13 bases in the middle. Germline V CDR1 and CDR2: MNHEY, SVGAGI. The CDR3 loop spans 15 amino acids. CDR3 in DNA: TGTGCCAGCAGTTACTCTGCCTCTCTTGGATATGGCTACACCTTC. This gives the protein CASSYSASLGYGYTF.

The chain joins TRBV24-1 to TRBJ2-1, with TRBD2 matching 14 bases. This CDR3 spans 20 amino acids. The germline gives CDR1 KGHDR, CDR2 SFDVKD. The junction had 11 bases not matched to a gene; V was cut back by 1 base and J by 4 bases. The CDR3 DNA follows: TGTGCCACCAGTGATTTTGTTGGGACTAGCGGGAGTAAGCGATACAATGAGCAGTTCTTC. It is translated as CATSDFVGTSGSKRYNEQFF.

J is TRBJ2-3 and V is TRBV5-1; D not certain. Germline lookup yields CDR1 SGHRS and CDR2 YFSETQ. Between the trimmed V and J ends, which lost 0 bases and 4 bases, there was a span of 21 bases. The length of the CDR3 is 18 residues. CDR3 amino acids: CASSLDPVAGVGPDTQYF. In nucleotides, the CDR3 is TGCGCCAGCAGCTTGGATCCCGTGGCAGGCGTAGGTCCAGATACGCAGTATTTT.

The rearrangement joins TRBV6-2 or TRBV6-3 to TRBJ1-1; D remains unclear. The V and J ends lost 4 bases and 7 bases respectively, with 16 bases between them. The CDR3 length is 14 residues. Germline CDR1 and CDR2: MNHEY and SVGEGT. For the CDR3, the DNA is TGTGCCAGCAGTTCTTGGACTTTCGAGGGTGAAGCTTTCTTT. Translation: CASSSWTFEGEAFF.

The chain uses TRBV6-1 and TRBJ2-2; 7 bases agree with TRBD1. The CDR3 extends over 16 amino acids. The germline V gene encodes CDR1 MNHNS and CDR2 SASEGT. The ends lost 4 bases at V and 6 bases at J; junction bases unmatched: 11. The chain's CDR3 is CASSALRDRDPGELFF. DNA for the CDR3: TGTGCCAGCAGTGCCCTCAGAGACAGGGACCCCGGGGAGCTGTTTTTT.

The chain couples TRBV29-1 to TRBJ2-7; a possible D gene is TRBD1 (5 bases). The CDR3 totals 12 residues. Germline V CDR1 and CDR2: SQVTM, ANQGSEA. Trimming shortened V by 5 bases and J by 5 bases, and 13 bases separated the two germline ends. The CDR3 loop reads CSVSSQGHEQYF. CDR3 coding DNA: TGCAGCGTTAGCAGCCAGGGCCACGAGCAGTACTTC.

The chain employs TRBV5-6 and TRBJ1-2; D call uncertain. V lost 1 base to trimming and J lost 6 bases, with 7 bases between them. In germline, CDR1 is SGHDT, CDR2 YYEEEE. This CDR3 has 12 residues. CDR3 amino acids: CASSLQSNGYTF. The CDR3 nucleotides are TGTGCCAGCAGCTTGCAGAGTAATGGCTACACCTTC.

This rearrangement joins TRBV4-3 to TRBJ2-7; 8 bases map to TRBD2. Germline assignment: CDR1 LGHNA and CDR2 YSLEER. The V gene end was trimmed by 1 base and the J gene end by 2 bases; junction bases not matched to a gene: 7. CDR3 length: 16 amino acids. The CDR3 DNA reads as TGCGCCAGCAGCCAAGGGCTTGCGGGAGGTACCTACGAGCAGTACTTC. It codes for CASSQGLAGGTYEQYF.

This clonotype was counted a few times. V usage is TRBV25-1 and J usage is TRBJ2-7, with 7 bases identical to TRBD1. CDR1 is MGHDK and CDR2 is SYGVNS in the germline V gene. The CDR3 runs to 15 residues. V dropped 4 bases and J dropped 3; count of bases not matched to a gene: 9. The CDR3 DNA reads as TGTGCCAGCAGTGCGCCCAGAGGGGGCAGCTACGAGCAGTACTTC. Translated, it gives CASSAPRGGSYEQYF.

The genes are TRBV29-1 and TRBJ1-1, with TRBD1 matching over 7 bases. The CDR3 covers 14 residues. J was trimmed by 2 bases and V by 6 bases; bases with no gene match: 9. Per the germline V gene, CDR1 is SQVTM and CDR2 is ANQGSEA. The DNA for the CDR3 is TGCAGCGTGGCCGGGACAGAGTTTAACACTGAAGCTTTCTTT. Residues: CSVAGTEFNTEAFF.

This rearrangement joins TRBV9 to TRBJ1-1; weak D call: TRBD1 (6 bases). Trimming stripped 4 bases from V and 6 bases from J, with 19 bases between. CDR1 is SGDLS, CDR2 YYNGEE, per germline. The CDR3 totals 15 residues. In nucleotides, the CDR3 is TGTGCCAGCAGCTCCAGTGGTGGGCCAGGGGCTGAAGCTTTCTTT. Translating it yields CASSSSGGPGAEAFF.

As regards this clonotype: The junction shows a germline mismatch at one end, possibly a read error. The gene calls are TRBV7-9 and TRBJ2-5; TRBD1 is a possible D gene (6 bases). Germline lookup yields CDR1 SEHNR and CDR2 FQNEAQ (reference sequence). CDR3 size: 16 residues. CDR3 in DNA: TGTGCCAGCAGTTTAGTCGACAGGAATCTACGAGAGACCCAGTACTTC. This gives the protein CASSLVDRNLRETQYF.

This clonotype showed up just a few times. The chain joins TRBV5-1 to TRBJ2-7, with 9 bases lining up with TRBD1. Unmatched junction bases numbered 9, after V lost 0 bases and J lost 5 bases. Per the germline V gene, CDR1 is SGHRS and CDR2 is YFSETQ. CDR3 size: 16 residues. CDR3 region: CASSLEIRDRAHEQYF. CDR3 DNA: TGCGCCAGCAGCTTGGAGATTAGGGACAGGGCCCACGAGCAGTACTTC.

The rearrangement links TRBV10-3 to TRBJ1-1; no clear D. The V and J ends lost 0 bases and 0 bases respectively, with 17 bases between them. This CDR3 region has 18 residues. Germline CDR1 ENHRY, CDR2 SYGVKD. The CDR3 here is CAISESTTLTPLNTEAFF. As DNA, the CDR3 is TGTGCCATCAGTGAGTCTACCACCCTAACGCCCTTGAACACTGAAGCTTTCTTT.

V usage is TRBV4-2 and J usage is TRBJ2-7, with unresolved D. The ends were cut back, 1 base at V and 0 bases at J, with 13 bases in the middle. In germline, CDR1 is LGHNA, CDR2 YNFKEQ. CDR3 length: 16 amino acids. CDR3 residues: CASSQGGGTLSYEQYF. The CDR3 DNA is TGTGCCAGCAGCCAAGGGGGTGGTACACTCTCCTACGAGCAGTACTTC.

The sample holds a few counts of this clonotype. V is TRBV30 and J is TRBJ2-7, with 7 bases that match TRBD2. This CDR3 has 15 residues. V gave up 8 bases and J gave up 3 bases; unmatched junction bases: 16. Germline CDR1 is GTSNPN and CDR2 is SVGIG (reference sequence). The CDR3 here is CALARRETIFYEQYF. The DNA for the CDR3 is TGTGCCCTCGCCCGGCGGGAGACGATTTTCTACGAGCAGTACTTC.

This clonotype showed up just a few times. The chain joins TRBV12-3 or TRBV12-4 to TRBJ2-7, with D possibly called TRBD1 or TRBD2 (5 bases each). The CDR3 covers 12 residues. The germline V and J ends were trimmed by 6 bases and 11 bases, with 17 bases remaining between them. The CDR3 loop is CASSPGTDREYF. For the CDR3, the DNA is TGTGCCAGCAGCCCCGGGACCGACCGGGAGTACTTC.

This clonotype was seen ten or more times. The chain has TRBV7-8 and TRBJ2-3; 12 bases map to TRBD2. The CDR3 loop spans 16 amino acids. V lost 5 bases, J lost 6 bases, and 9 bases stayed unmatched. The germline V gene encodes CDR1 SGHVS and CDR2 FQNEAQ. In nucleotides, the CDR3 is TGTGCCAGCAGCCTAAACCTAGCGGGAGGGCCTGATACGCAGTATTTT. It encodes CASSLNLAGGPDTQYF.

This clonotype has a handful of counts. V and J are TRBV25-1 and TRBJ2-5; 8 bases line up with TRBD2. The CDR3 is 14 residues long. Per germline, CDR1 MGHDK and CDR2 SYGVNS. Trimming cost V 3 bases and J 10 bases; bases outside gene matches: 10. The CDR3, as DNA: TGTGCCAGCAGTGACGCGGGAGGCCGTAATGACCAGTACTTC. Its protein product is CASSDAGGRNDQYF.

This clonotype has a handful of counts. The V call is TRBV25-1, the J call TRBJ2-5, with 10 bases lining up with TRBD2. V gave up 4 bases and J gave up 5 bases; unmatched junction bases: 4. The CDR3 is made up of 14 amino acids. Germline V lookup: CDR1 MGHDK, CDR2 SYGVNS. The CDR3 DNA reads TGTGCCAGCAGTGCTAGCGGGAGTGGGGAGACCCAGTACTTC. It codes for CASSASGSGETQYF. Together with reference TRBV25-1 and TRBJ2-5, the CDR3 gives the full variable domain: EADIYQTPRYLVIGTGKKITLECSQTMGHDKMYWYQQDPGMELHLIHYSYGVNSTEKGDLSSESTVSRIRTEHFPLTLESARPSHTSQYLCASSASGSGETQYFGPGTRLLVL.

This clonotype came up a few times. The V call is TRBV18, the J call TRBJ2-7; 9 bases fit TRBD1. The CDR3 has 16 amino acids. Germline CDR1 reads KGHSH; CDR2 reads LQKENI. V shed 4 bases and J 6 bases; nucleotides not matched to a gene: 13. The CDR3 protein is CASSLSTGGIPTEQYF. DNA for the CDR3: TGTGCCAGCTCACTCTCGACAGGGGGGATCCCTACCGAGCAGTACTTC.

The chain carries TRBV6-6 and TRBJ2-3; D is unclear. CDR1 and CDR2 from the germline V gene are MNHNY and SVGAGI (reference sequence). V gave up 8 bases and J gave up 0 bases, with 12 bases separating them. This CDR3 has 14 amino acids. DNA of the CDR3: TGTGCCAGCGTATGGTCGCCGAGCACAGATACGCAGTATTTT. Protein: CASVWSPSTDTQYF.

This clonotype was counted a few times. The chain joins TRBV12-3 or TRBV12-4 to TRBJ2-4; no clear D. Trimming shortened V by 5 bases and J by 0 bases, and 11 bases separated the two germline ends. The CDR3 spans 15 residues. The CDR3 DNA is TGTGCCAGCAGTGGGCACCTCTTAGCCAAAAACATTCAGTACTTC. Translated, it gives CASSGHLLAKNIQYF.

The chain links TRBV4-1 to TRBJ2-5, with D possibly matching TRBD2 (5 bases). V lost 0 bases and J 3 bases, leaving 17 bases between the germline ends. Germline V gene sequence: CDR1 MGHRA, CDR2 YSYEKL. The CDR3 totals 17 residues. The CDR3 DNA follows: TGCGCCAGCAGCCAAGATATACCCGGGGAGCACGAAGAGACCCAGTACTTC. It encodes CASSQDIPGEHEETQYF.

The chain uses TRBV4-1 and TRBJ2-2, with D hard to call. The CDR3 contains 16 residues. The V end was cut by 4 bases, the J end by 4 bases, with 16 bases between. Germline V gene lookup returns CDR1 MGHRA and CDR2 YSYEKL. CDR3 sequence: CASSPTTELGTGELFF. The CDR3 nucleotides are TGCGCCAGCAGCCCTACGACTGAGCTGGGCACCGGGGAGCTGTTTTTT.

This clonotype was seen only a few times. The chain joins TRBV7-6 to TRBJ2-7, with 11 bases matching TRBD1. The ends lost 5 bases at V and 3 bases at J; junction bases unmatched: 6. The length of the CDR3 is 15 residues. The germline V gene has CDR1 SGHVS and CDR2 FNYEAQ. CDR3: CASSQTGTGGYEQYF. The CDR3 DNA is TGTGCCAGCAGCCAGACCGGGACAGGGGGCTACGAGCAGTACTTC.